The 15 T cell receptor beta chains in this list originate from one sample, sequenced in a study of response to subunit inactivated influenza vaccine. TCRdb reanalysed the RT-PCR reads using MiXCR and keeps one entry per CDR3 protein. The sample lists about 520,000 distinct CDR3 sequences, approximately 24% occurring once. The starting material was CD4+ T cells sorted from PBMCs, obtained about 5 days after vaccination. These TCRs come from a man aged 45-65 years who received an inactivated influenza vaccine.

This clonotype has only a few counts. This sequence joins TRBV14 and TRBJ2-1; 11 bases are shared with TRBD2. J lost 6 bases, V lost 1 base, and 11 bases had no gene match. The CDR3 runs 18 residues. Germline CDR1 SGHDN, CDR2 FVKESK. CDR3: CASSQGSFSGTSGNEQFF. Written as DNA, the CDR3 is TGTGCCAGCAGCCAAGGGTCCTTTTCCGGGACTAGCGGCAATGAGCAGTTCTTC.

This clonotype was seen a few times. The chain is built from TRBV10-3 and TRBJ2-7; D is ambiguous. With 4 bases removed from V and 6 bases from J, the gap between germline ends came to 10 bases. Germline loops: CDR1 ENHRY, CDR2 SYGVKD. The CDR3 is 12 residues long. The CDR3 loop is CAISVPEAEQYF. The DNA for the CDR3 is TGTGCCATCAGTGTTCCCGAGGCCGAGCAGTACTTC.

The chain carries TRBV5-5 and TRBJ2-2; D perhaps matches TRBD1 (6 bases). The V and J ends lost 6 bases and 4 bases respectively, with 13 bases between them. CDR3 length equals 14 residues. The V gene's germline CDR1 is SGHKS and CDR2 YYEKEE (reference sequence). The CDR3 spells CASTLRQATGELFF. CDR3 in DNA: TGTGCCAGCACCTTAAGACAGGCCACCGGGGAGCTGTTTTTT.

This clonotype has more than one count but fewer than ten. The genes are TRBV4-1 and TRBJ2-5; no clear D. CDR1 is MGHRA and CDR2 is YSYEKL in the germline V gene. The CDR3 runs 13 residues. V dropped 0 bases and J dropped 5 bases, with 7 bases sitting between them. Here the CDR3 reads CASSQDIYETQYF. As DNA, the CDR3 is TGCGCCAGCAGCCAAGATATTTACGAGACCCAGTACTTC.

The chain employs TRBV18 and TRBJ2-2, with D possibly being TRBD1 (5 bases). Trimming took 4 bases from V and 0 from J, leaving 9 bases between them. Per germline, CDR1 KGHSH and CDR2 LQKENI. The CDR3 consists of 15 residues. Here the CDR3 reads CASSLPGTNTGELFF. As DNA, the CDR3 is TGTGCCAGCTCACTTCCAGGGACGAACACCGGGGAGCTGTTTTTT.

The chain couples TRBV18 to TRBJ2-7; D not resolved. The V gene's germline CDR1 is KGHSH and CDR2 LQKENI. The CDR3 spans 17 residues. V was trimmed by 5 bases and J by 0 bases, leaving 20 bases between them. In DNA, the CDR3 is TGTGCCAGCTCAACCTCCGGACGGTTGGGTAGCTCCTACGAGCAGTACTTC. This sequence encodes CASSTSGRLGSSYEQYF.

This clonotype was seen a few times. The chain carries TRBV7-3 and TRBJ2-1; the D gene is possibly TRBD1 (6 bases). The CDR3 covers 14 residues. The germline CDR1 and CDR2 sequences are SGHTA and FQGTGA. The germline V and J ends were trimmed by 5 bases and 4 bases, with 12 bases remaining between them. CDR3 nucleotides: TGTGCCAGCAGCCGGGGAACAGGGTACAATGAGCAGTTCTTC. Translation: CASSRGTGYNEQFF.

This clonotype has just a few counts. The chain links TRBV11-2 to TRBJ2-3, with a weak D call TRBD2 (5 bases). The germline gives CDR1 SGHAT, CDR2 FQNNGV. The ends were cut back, 3 bases at V and 5 bases at J, with 18 bases in the middle. The CDR3 contains 16 residues. The CDR3 here is CASSFRRNARRDTQYF. In nucleotides, the CDR3 is TGTGCCAGCAGCTTTCGGAGGAACGCCCGGAGAGATACGCAGTATTTT.

This chain links TRBV20-1 with TRBJ2-7, with D perhaps matching TRBD1 (5 bases). Trimming took off 1 base at V and 0 bases at J, with 13 bases between the two ends. Germline V CDR1 and CDR2: DFQATT, SNEGSKA (reference sequence). The CDR3 sequence is 15 residues long. The CDR3 bases are TGCAGTGCTAGAGGGGGCGTTAGGAGCTCCTACGAGCAGTACTTC. Translation gives CSARGGVRSSYEQYF.

The chain has TRBV12-3 or TRBV12-4 and TRBJ2-7; the match to TRBD2 covers 10 bases. J gave up 6 bases and V 2 bases, and 7 bases lay outside the gene matches. The CDR3 runs 15 residues. The CDR3 loop reads CASSLWGLAGVEQYF. In DNA, the CDR3 is TGTGCCAGCAGTTTATGGGGGCTAGCGGGAGTCGAGCAGTACTTC.

V usage is TRBV7-2 and J usage is TRBJ2-3, with 8 bases lining up with TRBD1. Germline CDR1 SGHTA, CDR2 FQGNSA. J gave up 6 bases and V 2 bases, and 10 bases lay outside the gene matches. The CDR3 is 16 residues long. The CDR3 here is CASSLNYPRDRDTQYF. The CDR3 region has the DNA TGTGCCAGCAGCTTAAACTACCCCCGGGACAGGGATACGCAGTATTTT. Filled out from reference TRBV7-2 and TRBJ2-3, the complete variable domain reads GAGVSQSPSNKVTEKGKDVELRCDPISGHTALYWYRQSLGQGLEFLIYFQGNSAPDKSGLPSDRFSAERTGGSVSTLTIQRTQQEDSAVYLCASSLNYPRDRDTQYFGPGTRLTVL.

The rearrangement links TRBV20-1 to TRBJ2-3; 8 nucleotides line up with TRBD2. CDR1 is DFQATT and CDR2 is SNEGSKA in the germline V gene (reference sequence). Trimming removed 6 bases from V and 2 bases from J; junction bases left unmatched: 4. The CDR3 has 13 amino acids. CDR3 amino acids: CSAVAGLTDTQYF. The CDR3 DNA is TGCAGTGCCGTAGCGGGACTCACAGATACGCAGTATTTT.

This clonotype was seen many times. This chain joins TRBV20-1 and TRBJ2-5; D is possibly TRBD2 (6 bases). CDR1 and CDR2 from the germline V gene are DFQATT and SNEGSKA (reference sequence). The V and J ends lost 0 bases and 5 bases respectively, with 10 bases between them. This CDR3 region has 13 residues. The CDR3 coding sequence is TGCAGTGCTAGAGATGGAGGGAGGGAGACCCAGTACTTC. Residues: CSARDGGRETQYF.

Here the CDR3 reads CASSAGSETQYF. As DNA, the CDR3 is TGTGCCAGCAGCGCAGGGTCAGAGACCCAGTACTTC. The genes are TRBV7-9 and TRBJ2-5; TRBD1 might be the D (5 bases). Looked up from germline, CDR1 is SEHNR and CDR2 is FQNEAQ (reference sequence). The CDR3 extends over 12 amino acids. V gave up 5 bases and J gave up 4 bases, with 8 bases separating them.

This chain uses TRBV6-1 with TRBJ2-7; tentative D call: TRBD1 (6 bases). CDR3 length equals 13 residues. Germline assignment: CDR1 MNHNS and CDR2 SASEGT. The germline V and J ends were trimmed by 6 bases and 6 bases, with 15 bases remaining between them. The CDR3 nucleotides read TGTGCCAGCAGAAACAGGGTCCTCAGCGAGCAGTACTTC. Its protein is CASRNRVLSEQYF.